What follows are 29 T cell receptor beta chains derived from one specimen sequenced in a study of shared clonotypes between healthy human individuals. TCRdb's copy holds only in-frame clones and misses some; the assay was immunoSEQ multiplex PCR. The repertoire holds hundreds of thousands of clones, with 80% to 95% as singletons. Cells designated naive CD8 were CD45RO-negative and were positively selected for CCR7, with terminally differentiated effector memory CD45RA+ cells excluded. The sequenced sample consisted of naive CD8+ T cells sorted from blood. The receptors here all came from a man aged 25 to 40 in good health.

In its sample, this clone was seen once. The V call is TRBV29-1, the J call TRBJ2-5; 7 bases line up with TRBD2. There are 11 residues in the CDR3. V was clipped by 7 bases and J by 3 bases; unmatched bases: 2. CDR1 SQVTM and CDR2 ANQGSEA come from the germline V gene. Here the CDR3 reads CSAGGEETQYF. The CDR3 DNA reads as TGCAGCGCTGGGGGGGAAGAGACCCAGTACTTC.

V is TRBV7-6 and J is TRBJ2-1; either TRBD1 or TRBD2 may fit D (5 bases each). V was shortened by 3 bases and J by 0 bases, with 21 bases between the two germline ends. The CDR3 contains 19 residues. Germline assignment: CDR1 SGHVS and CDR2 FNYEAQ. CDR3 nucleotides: TGTGCCAGCAGCTTTCGTTTACTAGGGGATGTTAGCTCCTACAATGAGCAGTTCTTC. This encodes CASSFRLLGDVSSYNEQFF. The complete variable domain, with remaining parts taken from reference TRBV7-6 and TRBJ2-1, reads GAGVSQSPRYKVTKRGQDVALRCDPISGHVSLYWYRQALGQGPEFLTYFNYEAQQDKSGLPNDRFSAERPEGSISTLTIQRTEQRDSAMYRCASSFRLLGDVSSYNEQFFGPGTRLTVL.

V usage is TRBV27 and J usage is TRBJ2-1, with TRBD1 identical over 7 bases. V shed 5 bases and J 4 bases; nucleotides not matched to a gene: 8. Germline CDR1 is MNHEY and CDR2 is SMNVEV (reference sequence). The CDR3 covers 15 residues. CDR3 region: CASSPRQGTYNEQFF. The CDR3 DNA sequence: TGTGCCAGCAGTCCTCGACAGGGCACGTACAATGAGCAGTTCTTC.

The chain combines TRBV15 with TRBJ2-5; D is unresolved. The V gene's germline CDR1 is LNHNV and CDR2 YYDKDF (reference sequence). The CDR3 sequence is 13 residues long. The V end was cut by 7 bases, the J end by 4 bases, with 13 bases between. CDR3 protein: CATKARDPETQYF. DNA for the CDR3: TGTGCCACCAAAGCTCGCGACCCAGAGACCCAGTACTTC.

CDR3 region: CAITMTGSSEAFF. CDR3 coding DNA: TGTGCCATCACCATGACAGGGTCTTCTGAAGCTTTCTTT. The V and J genes are TRBV10-3 and TRBJ1-1; TRBD1 aligns across 7 bases. The junction had 8 bases not matched to a gene; V was cut back by 7 bases and J by 6 bases. The length of the CDR3 is 13 residues. CDR1 ENHRY and CDR2 SYGVKD come from the germline V gene.

This CDR3 reads CASSPTVPLHEQYF. The CDR3, as DNA: TGTGCCAGCAGCCCCACAGTGCCCCTCCACGAGCAGTACTTC. This sequence joins TRBV11-2 and TRBJ2-7; the D is unclear. The CDR3 has 14 amino acids. Looked up from germline, CDR1 is SGHAT and CDR2 is FQNNGV. Deletions cut 5 bases from V and 5 bases from J, with 16 bases between.

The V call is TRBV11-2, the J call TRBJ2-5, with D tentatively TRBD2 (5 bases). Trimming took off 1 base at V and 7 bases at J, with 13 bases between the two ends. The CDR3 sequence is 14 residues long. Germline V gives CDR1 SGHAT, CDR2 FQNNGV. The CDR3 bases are TGTGCCAGCAGCTTAGGAGGGTCGGGCGGGACCCAGTACTTC. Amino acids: CASSLGGSGGTQYF.

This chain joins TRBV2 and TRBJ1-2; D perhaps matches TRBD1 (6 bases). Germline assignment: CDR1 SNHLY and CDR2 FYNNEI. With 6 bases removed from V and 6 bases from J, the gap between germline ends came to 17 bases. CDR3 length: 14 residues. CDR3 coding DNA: TGTGCCAGCAGAGACCCCGACCCAGGGGATGGCTACACCTTC. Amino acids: CASRDPDPGDGYTF. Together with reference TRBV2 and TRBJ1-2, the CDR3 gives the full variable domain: EPEVTQTPSHQVTQMGQEVILRCVPISNHLYFYWYRQILGQKVEFLVSFYNNEISEKSEIFDDQFSVERPDGSNFTLKIRSTKLEDSAMYFCASRDPDPGDGYTFGSGTRLTVV.

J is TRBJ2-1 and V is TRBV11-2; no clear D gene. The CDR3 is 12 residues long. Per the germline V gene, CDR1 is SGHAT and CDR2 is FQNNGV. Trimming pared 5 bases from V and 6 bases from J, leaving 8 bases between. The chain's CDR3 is CASSPSTNEQFF. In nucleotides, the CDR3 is TGTGCCAGCAGCCCCAGCACCAATGAGCAGTTCTTC.

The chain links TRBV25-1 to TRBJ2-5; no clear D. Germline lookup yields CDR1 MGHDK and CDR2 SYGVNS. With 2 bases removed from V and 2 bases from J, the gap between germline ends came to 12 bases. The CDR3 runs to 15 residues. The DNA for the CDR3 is TGTGCCAGCAGTGAAAAGTGGGCGTATCAAGAGACCCAGTACTTC. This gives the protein CASSEKWAYQETQYF.

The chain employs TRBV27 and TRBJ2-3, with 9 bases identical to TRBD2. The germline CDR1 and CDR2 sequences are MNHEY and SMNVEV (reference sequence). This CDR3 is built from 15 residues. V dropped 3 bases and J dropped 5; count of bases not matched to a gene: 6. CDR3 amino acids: CASSLSVAGEDTQYF. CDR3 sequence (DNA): TGTGCCAGCAGTTTGAGTGTAGCGGGAGAAGATACGCAGTATTTT.

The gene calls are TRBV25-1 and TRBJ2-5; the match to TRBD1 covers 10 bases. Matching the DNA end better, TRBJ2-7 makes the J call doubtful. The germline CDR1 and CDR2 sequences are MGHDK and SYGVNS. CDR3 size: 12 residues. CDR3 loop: CAVGTGVYEQYF. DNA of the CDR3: TGTGCCGTCGGGACAGGGGTCTACGAGCAGTACTTC.

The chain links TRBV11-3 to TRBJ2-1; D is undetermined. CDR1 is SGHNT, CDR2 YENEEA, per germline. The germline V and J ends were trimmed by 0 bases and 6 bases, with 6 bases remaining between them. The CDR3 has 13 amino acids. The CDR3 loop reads CASSLDAINEQFF. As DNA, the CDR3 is TGTGCCAGCAGCTTAGACGCCATCAATGAGCAGTTCTTC.

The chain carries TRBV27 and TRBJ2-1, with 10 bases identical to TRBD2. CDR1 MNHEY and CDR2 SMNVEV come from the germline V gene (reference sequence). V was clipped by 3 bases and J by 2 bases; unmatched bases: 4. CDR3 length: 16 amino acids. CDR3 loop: CASSFRSGRAYNEQFF. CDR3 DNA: TGTGCCAGCAGTTTCAGGAGCGGGAGGGCCTACAATGAGCAGTTCTTC.

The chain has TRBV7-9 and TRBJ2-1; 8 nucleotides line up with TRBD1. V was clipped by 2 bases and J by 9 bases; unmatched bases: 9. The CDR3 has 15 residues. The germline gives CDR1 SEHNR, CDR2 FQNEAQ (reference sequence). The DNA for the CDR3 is TGTGCCAGCAGCTTATCTAGCGACAGGGGAGGTGAGCAGTTCTTC. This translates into CASSLSSDRGGEQFF. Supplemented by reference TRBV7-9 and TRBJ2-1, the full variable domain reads DTGVSQNPRHKITKRGQNVTFRCDPISEHNRLYWYRQTLGQGPEFLTYFQNEAQLEKSRLLSDRFSAERPKGSFSTLEIQRTEQGDSAMYLCASSLSSDRGGEQFFGPGTRLTVL.

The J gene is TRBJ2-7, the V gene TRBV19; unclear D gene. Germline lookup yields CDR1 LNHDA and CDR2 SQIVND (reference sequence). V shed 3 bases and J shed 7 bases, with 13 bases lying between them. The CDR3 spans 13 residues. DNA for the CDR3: TGTGCCAGTAGTATGACACGGACCGAGGAGCAGTACTTC. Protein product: CASSMTRTEEQYF.

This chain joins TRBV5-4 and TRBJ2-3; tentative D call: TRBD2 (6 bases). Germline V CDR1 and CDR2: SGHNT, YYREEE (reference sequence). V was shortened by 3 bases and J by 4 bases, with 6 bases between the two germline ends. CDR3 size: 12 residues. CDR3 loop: CASSWGADTQYF. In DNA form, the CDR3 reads TGTGCCAGCAGCTGGGGGGCAGATACGCAGTATTTT.

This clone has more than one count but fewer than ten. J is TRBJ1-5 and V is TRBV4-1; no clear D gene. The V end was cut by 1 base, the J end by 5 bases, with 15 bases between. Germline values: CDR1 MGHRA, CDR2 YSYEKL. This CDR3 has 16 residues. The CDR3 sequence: CASSQVATGGHQPQHF. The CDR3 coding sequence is TGCGCCAGCAGCCAAGTTGCCACTGGAGGTCATCAGCCCCAGCATTTT.

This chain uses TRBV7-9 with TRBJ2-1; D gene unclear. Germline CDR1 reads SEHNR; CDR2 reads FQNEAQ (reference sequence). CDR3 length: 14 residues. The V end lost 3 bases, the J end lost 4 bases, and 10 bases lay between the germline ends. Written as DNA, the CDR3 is TGTGCCAGCAGCTTTACAGACTCTTACAATGAGCAGTTCTTC. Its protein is CASSFTDSYNEQFF.

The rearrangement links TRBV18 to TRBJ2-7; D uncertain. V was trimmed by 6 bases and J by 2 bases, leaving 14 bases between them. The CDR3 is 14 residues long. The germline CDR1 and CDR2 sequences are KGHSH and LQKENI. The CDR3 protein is CASSLDSPAYEQYF. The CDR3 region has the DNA TGTGCCAGCTCCCTAGACTCGCCTGCCTACGAGCAGTACTTC.

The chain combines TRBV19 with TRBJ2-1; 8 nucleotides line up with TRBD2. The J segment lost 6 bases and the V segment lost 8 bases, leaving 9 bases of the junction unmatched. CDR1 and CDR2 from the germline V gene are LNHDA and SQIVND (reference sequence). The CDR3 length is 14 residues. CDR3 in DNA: TGTGCCAGTGGCCAGCGGGGGCTTTTCAATGAGCAGTTCTTC. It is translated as CASGQRGLFNEQFF.

CDR3 loop: CASSSTVEELFF. CDR3 sequence (DNA): TGTGCCAGCAGCTCTACGGTTGAGGAGCTGTTTTTT. V gene TRBV6-5 combines with J gene TRBJ2-2; D is ambiguous. V was pared by 6 bases and J by 10 bases, with 12 bases between. CDR1 is MNHEY, CDR2 SVGAGI, per germline. The CDR3 extends over 12 amino acids.

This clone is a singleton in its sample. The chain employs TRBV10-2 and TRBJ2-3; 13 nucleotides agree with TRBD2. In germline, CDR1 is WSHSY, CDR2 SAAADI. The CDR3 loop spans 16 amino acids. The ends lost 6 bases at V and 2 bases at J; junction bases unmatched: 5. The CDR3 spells CASSLTSGRFTDTQYF. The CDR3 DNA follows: TGCGCCAGCAGCCTGACTAGCGGGAGGTTCACAGATACGCAGTATTTT.

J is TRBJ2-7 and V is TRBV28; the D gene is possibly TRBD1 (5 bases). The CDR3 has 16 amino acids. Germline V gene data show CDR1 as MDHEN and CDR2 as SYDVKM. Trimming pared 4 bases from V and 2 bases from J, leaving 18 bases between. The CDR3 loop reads CASSYPRTFDTYEQYF. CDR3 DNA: TGTGCCAGCAGTTACCCAAGGACATTTGACACCTACGAGCAGTACTTC.

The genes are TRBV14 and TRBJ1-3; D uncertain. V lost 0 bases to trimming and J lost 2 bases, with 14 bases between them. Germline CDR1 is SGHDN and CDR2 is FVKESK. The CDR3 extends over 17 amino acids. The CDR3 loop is CASSQEAVAFPGNTIYF. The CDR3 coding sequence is TGTGCCAGCAGCCAAGAGGCGGTAGCCTTCCCTGGAAACACCATATATTTT.

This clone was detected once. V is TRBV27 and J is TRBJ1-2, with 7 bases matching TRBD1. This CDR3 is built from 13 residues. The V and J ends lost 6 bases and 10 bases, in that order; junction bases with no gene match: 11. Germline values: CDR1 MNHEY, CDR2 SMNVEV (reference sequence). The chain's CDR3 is CASRRRQGDDYTF. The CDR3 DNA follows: TGTGCCAGCAGAAGAAGACAGGGTGACGACTACACCTTC.

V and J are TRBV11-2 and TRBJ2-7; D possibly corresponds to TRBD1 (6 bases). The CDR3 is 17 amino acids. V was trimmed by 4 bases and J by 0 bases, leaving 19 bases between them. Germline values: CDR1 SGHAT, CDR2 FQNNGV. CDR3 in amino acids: CASSSDPGTPSSYEQYF. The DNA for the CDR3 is TGTGCCAGCAGCTCCGACCCCGGGACACCTAGCTCCTACGAGCAGTACTTC.

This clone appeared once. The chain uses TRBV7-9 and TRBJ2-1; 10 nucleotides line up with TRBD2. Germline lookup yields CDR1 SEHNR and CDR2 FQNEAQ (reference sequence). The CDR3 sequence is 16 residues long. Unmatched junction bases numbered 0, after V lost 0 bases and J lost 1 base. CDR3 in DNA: TGTGCCAGCAGCTTAGCACTAGCGGGATCCTACAATGAGCAGTTCTTC. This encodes CASSLALAGSYNEQFF.

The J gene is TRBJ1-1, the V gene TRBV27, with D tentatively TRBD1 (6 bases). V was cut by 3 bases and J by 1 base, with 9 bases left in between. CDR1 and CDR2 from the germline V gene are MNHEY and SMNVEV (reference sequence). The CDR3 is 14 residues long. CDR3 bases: TGTGCCAGCAGTTTGGGGGCTTCGAACACTGAAGCTTTCTTT. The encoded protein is CASSLGASNTEAFF.